A single sample gave rise to the 8 T cell receptor beta chains below, sequenced in a study of blood T cell repertoires in COVID-19. The assay was immunoSEQ multiplex PCR, and TCRdb's table has in-frame clones only and misses some. The repertoire holds about 290,000 clones, with just under 90% as singletons. The specimen was peripheral blood. The receptors here all came from a woman aged 25-40 years with COVID-19, enrolled during active disease.

The chain has TRBV7-9 and TRBJ1-6; 9 positions match TRBD1. The CDR3 is made up of 16 amino acids. The germline V gene has CDR1 SEHNR and CDR2 FQNEAQ (reference sequence). Trimming took 5 bases from V and 2 from J; bases not matched to a gene: 4. The CDR3 DNA reads as TGTGCCAGCAGCCCGGGGACAGGGACCTATAATTCACCCCTCCACTTT. It specifies CASSPGTGTYNSPLHF. Based on the CDR3 plus reference TRBV7-9 and TRBJ1-6, the full variable domain is DTGVSQNPRHKITKRGQNVTFRCDPISEHNRLYWYRQTLGQGPEFLTYFQNEAQLEKSRLLSDRFSAERPKGSFSTLEIQRTEQGDSAMYLCASSPGTGTYNSPLHFGNGTRLTVT.

V is TRBV4-1 and J is TRBJ1-5; D not certain. The CDR3 length is 14 residues. V was pared by 3 bases and J by 2 bases, with 8 bases between. CDR1 and CDR2 (germline): MGHRA, YSYEKL. In DNA form, the CDR3 reads TGCGCCAGCAGCCACCGGGTTGGCAATCAGCCCCAGCATTTT. It specifies CASSHRVGNQPQHF.

The V call is TRBV4-1, the J call TRBJ2-5; 13 nucleotides align to TRBD2. Germline values: CDR1 MGHRA, CDR2 YSYEKL. The CDR3 is 20 amino acids. J lost 2 bases, V lost 3 bases, and 15 bases had no gene match. The CDR3 DNA sequence: TGCGCCAGCAGCCACACGCACCAAGGACTAGCGGGGGTTGGTCAAGAGACCCAGTACTTC. It codes for CASSHTHQGLAGVGQETQYF.

This chain connects TRBV2 to TRBJ1-4, with unresolved D. This CDR3 region has 13 residues. Germline V gene data show CDR1 as SNHLY and CDR2 as FYNNEI. V was cut by 10 bases and J by 3 bases, with 12 bases left in between. The CDR3 loop is CATHQAPNEKLFF. The CDR3 DNA reads as TGTGCCACCCACCAGGCCCCTAATGAAAAACTGTTTTTT.

This rearrangement joins TRBV9 to TRBJ1-1, with TRBD1 identical over 12 bases. Germline values: CDR1 SGDLS, CDR2 YYNGEE. After removal of 0 bases from V and 5 bases from J, the junction contained 2 bases not matched to a gene. The CDR3 is 15 amino acids. The CDR3 region is CASSVEGQGATEAFF. As DNA, the CDR3 is TGTGCCAGCAGCGTAGAGGGACAGGGGGCTACTGAAGCTTTCTTT.

The V gene is TRBV18, the J gene TRBJ1-2; TRBD1 might be the D (5 bases). Trimming shortened V by 1 base and J by 2 bases, and 14 bases separated the two germline ends. Germline V CDR1 and CDR2: KGHSH, LQKENI. The CDR3 spans 16 residues. This chain's CDR3 is CASSPRTGEGNYGYTF. CDR3 DNA: TGTGCCAGCTCACCACGAACCGGGGAGGGGAACTATGGCTACACCTTC.

This chain uses TRBV24-1 with TRBJ2-1, with D perhaps matching TRBD1 (6 bases). Germline values: CDR1 KGHDR, CDR2 SFDVKD. This CDR3 contains 14 residues. Between the trimmed V and J ends, which lost 2 bases and 9 bases, there was a span of 13 bases. The CDR3 sequence is CATSDYRVVREQFF. The CDR3 nucleotides are TGTGCCACCAGTGATTACAGGGTGGTCCGTGAGCAGTTCTTC.

This rearrangement joins TRBV10-1 to TRBJ2-1; 9 nucleotides match TRBD2. V shed 3 bases, J shed 4 bases, and the junction held 4 bases outside the gene matches. CDR1 is WNHNN, CDR2 SYGVQD, per germline (reference sequence). This CDR3 has 15 residues. The DNA of the CDR3 is TGCGCCAGCAGTGATTGGCGGGGGGGTTACAATGAGCAGTTCTTC. Translated, it gives CASSDWRGGYNEQFF.